This T cell receptor (beta chain) was retrieved from a study of T cell repertoires in cytomegalovirus infection. As for this clonotype: Antigen: not known.

TCRdb reprocessed the reads with MiXCR, giving one entry per CDR3 protein. The data hold some 320,000 distinct CDR3 sequences, with under 35% observed a single time. The CDR3 is 18 residues long. CDR1 and CDR2 from the germline V gene are SGHAT and FQNNGV. With V trimmed by 1 base and J by 5 bases, 13 bases remained unmatched. The genes are TRBV11-2 and TRBJ2-2; 7 bases are a match to TRBD2. The sequenced sample was cultured PBMCs, obtained from culture after CMV antigen stimulation. The receptor was isolated from a human donor in good health (CMV status not recorded). Some clones in this sample may be carry-over from other donors' samples. The CDR3 here is CASSLGGGVPGGTGELFF. In nucleotides, the CDR3 is TGTGCCAGCAGCTTAGGGGGGGGGGTCCCCGGAGGGACCGGGGAGCTGTTTTTT. Variable domain in full (rest from reference TRBV11-2 and TRBJ2-2): EAGVAQSPRYKIIEKRQSVAFWCNPISGHATLYWYQQILGQGPKLLIQFQNNGVVDDSQLPKDRFSAERLKGVDSTLKIQPAKLEDSAVYLCASSLGGGVPGGTGELFFGEGSRLTVL.